This T cell receptor (beta chain) was captured in a study of T-cell memory formation after mild COVID-19. Study as a whole: Each donor largely had its own TCR clusters. General study results and limits: Clones that contracted from day 15 to 85 had balanced CD4/CD8; later expanders were CD4+ biased. The pre-infection memory compartment contained some responding clones, suggesting cross-reactive memory joined.

With regard to this clonotype: What it recognizes is unknown.

V was clipped by 4 bases and J by 8 bases, with 16 bases between them. The CDR3 spans 14 residues. Germline values: CDR1 MNHEY, CDR2 SVGAGI. Libraries for TCRalpha and TCRbeta carried sample barcodes and unique molecular identifiers via 5'RACE. TCRdb called the 5' RACE reads again in MiXCR, with one record for every CDR3 protein. The sample holds about 340,000 distinct CDR3 sequences; 20% to 25% are singletons and the top ten take around 20%. The receptor was isolated from a man aged 18 to 29 who had mild COVID-19 (a few samples of this study predate the infection). Cell type and time point are not known. Sequenced input: PBMCs or a T cell subset sorted from them (not recorded which). The chain has TRBV6-5 and TRBJ2-3; D gene ambiguous. DNA of the CDR3: TGTGCCAGCAGTTCCCCGGTTGGGCATAGTACGCAGTATTTT. Translation gives CASSSPVGHSTQYF.